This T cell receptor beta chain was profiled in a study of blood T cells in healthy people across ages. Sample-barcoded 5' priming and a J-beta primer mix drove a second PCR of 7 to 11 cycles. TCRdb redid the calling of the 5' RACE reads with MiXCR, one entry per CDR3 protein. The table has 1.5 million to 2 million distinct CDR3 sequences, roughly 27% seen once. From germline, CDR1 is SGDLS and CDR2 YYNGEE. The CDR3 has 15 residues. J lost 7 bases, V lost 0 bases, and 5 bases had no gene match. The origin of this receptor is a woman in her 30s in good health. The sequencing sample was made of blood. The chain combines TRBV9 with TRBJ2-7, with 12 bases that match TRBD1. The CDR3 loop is CASSVGDRGLGEQYF. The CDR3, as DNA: TGTGCCAGCAGCGTAGGGGACAGGGGGCTGGGAGAGCAGTACTTC.